This T cell receptor (beta chain) was captured in a study of CD8+CD57+ T cells in acquired aplastic anemia. Findings and caveats of the study: The number of CD8+ CDR3 sequences shared by patients and controls was about 27. CD8+ Simpson's diversity in patients was not significantly different from that in controls.

CDR3 size: 14 residues. Trimming took off 3 bases at V and 5 bases at J, with 13 bases between the two ends. For CDR3 and TCR beta VDJ profiling, genomic DNA was the template used. TCRdb called the reads again in MiXCR, with one record for every CDR3 protein. The top ten hold more than 1% of the sample, which has approximately 150,000 distinct CDR3 sequences, 40% to 50% seen once. Sequenced patients had shown CD8+CD57+ cell expansion by flow cytometry. Each patient had severe acquired aplastic anemia. This clonotype has at least ten counts. Its antigen is undetermined. V and J are TRBV12-3 or TRBV12-4 and TRBJ1-2; maybe TRBD1 (5 bases). The source of this sequence is a human donor with aplastic anemia. Specimen: sorted CD4+, CD8+, or CD8+CD57+ T cells (not recorded which) from PBMCs. The CDR3 is CASSFRRGAYGYTF. The CDR3 DNA follows: TGTGCCAGCAGTTTTCGGAGGGGAGCTTATGGCTACACCTTC.